Presented here are 4 T cell receptor beta chains from one specimen sequenced in a study of T cell changes during pregnancy in multiple sclerosis. Method: immunoSEQ multiplex PCR; TCRdb's copy keeps in-frame clones and lacks some. Among roughly 60,000 clones listed, roughly nine tenths were seen once. Sequencing used CD4+ T cells from peripheral blood mononuclear cells, obtained in the first trimester of pregnancy. Receptors originate from a female donor with multiple sclerosis, enrolled in a pregnancy study.

The chain carries TRBV6-1 and TRBJ2-7; 8 bases map to TRBD1. The CDR3 spans 13 residues. V trimming: 7 bases; J trimming: 2 bases; junction bases outside the gene matches: 4. CDR1 is MNHNS and CDR2 is SASEGT in the germline V gene. Here the CDR3 DNA reads TGTGCCAGCACCATGACAGGGGCCTACGAGCAGTACTTC. This sequence encodes CASTMTGAYEQYF.

The chain has TRBV7-2 and TRBJ1-1; no definite D call. With 1 base removed from V and 3 bases from J, the gap between germline ends came to 12 bases. CDR1 SGHTA and CDR2 FQGNSA come from the germline V gene. The CDR3 has 15 amino acids. DNA for the CDR3: TGTGCCAGCAGCTTAGACGGGGTGATGGACACTGAAGCTTTCTTT. Residues: CASSLDGVMDTEAFF.

This clone was detected only once. The chain is built from TRBV25-1 and TRBJ1-1; D gene ambiguous. Per the germline V gene, CDR1 is MGHDK and CDR2 is SYGVNS. V lost 6 bases, J lost 0 bases, and 8 bases lay in between. The CDR3 totals 13 residues. The CDR3 bases are TGTGCCAGCAGCCTCTCTTTGAACACTGAAGCTTTCTTT. Amino acid sequence: CASSLSLNTEAFF.

CDR3 DNA sequence: TGTGCCAGCAGCCAGGGAGGGGGGGGTCTAAACTATGGCTACACCTTC. Amino acid sequence: CASSQGGGGLNYGYTF. The rearrangement links TRBV4-2 to TRBJ1-2; tentatively, D is TRBD1 (6 bases). This CDR3 has 16 amino acids. CDR1 LGHNA and CDR2 YNFKEQ come from the germline V gene. V was pared by 3 bases and J by 2 bases, with 16 bases between.